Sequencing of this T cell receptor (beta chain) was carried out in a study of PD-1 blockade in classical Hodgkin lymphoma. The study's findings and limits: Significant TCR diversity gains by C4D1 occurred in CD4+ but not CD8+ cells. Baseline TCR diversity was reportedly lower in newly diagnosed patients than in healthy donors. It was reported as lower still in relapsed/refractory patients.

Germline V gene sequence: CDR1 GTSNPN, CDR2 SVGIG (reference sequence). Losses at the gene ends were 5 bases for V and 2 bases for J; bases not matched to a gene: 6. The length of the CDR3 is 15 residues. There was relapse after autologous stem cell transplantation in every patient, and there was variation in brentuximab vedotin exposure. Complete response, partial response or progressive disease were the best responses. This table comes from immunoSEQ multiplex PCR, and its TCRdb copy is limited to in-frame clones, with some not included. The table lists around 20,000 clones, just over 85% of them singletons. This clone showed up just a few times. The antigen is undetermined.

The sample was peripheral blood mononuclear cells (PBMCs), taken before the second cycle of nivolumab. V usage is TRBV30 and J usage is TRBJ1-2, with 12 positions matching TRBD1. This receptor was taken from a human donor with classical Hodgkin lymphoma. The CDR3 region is CAWGTGGRGNYGYTF. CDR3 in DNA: TGTGCCTGGGGGACAGGGGGCCGGGGGAACTATGGCTACACCTTC.